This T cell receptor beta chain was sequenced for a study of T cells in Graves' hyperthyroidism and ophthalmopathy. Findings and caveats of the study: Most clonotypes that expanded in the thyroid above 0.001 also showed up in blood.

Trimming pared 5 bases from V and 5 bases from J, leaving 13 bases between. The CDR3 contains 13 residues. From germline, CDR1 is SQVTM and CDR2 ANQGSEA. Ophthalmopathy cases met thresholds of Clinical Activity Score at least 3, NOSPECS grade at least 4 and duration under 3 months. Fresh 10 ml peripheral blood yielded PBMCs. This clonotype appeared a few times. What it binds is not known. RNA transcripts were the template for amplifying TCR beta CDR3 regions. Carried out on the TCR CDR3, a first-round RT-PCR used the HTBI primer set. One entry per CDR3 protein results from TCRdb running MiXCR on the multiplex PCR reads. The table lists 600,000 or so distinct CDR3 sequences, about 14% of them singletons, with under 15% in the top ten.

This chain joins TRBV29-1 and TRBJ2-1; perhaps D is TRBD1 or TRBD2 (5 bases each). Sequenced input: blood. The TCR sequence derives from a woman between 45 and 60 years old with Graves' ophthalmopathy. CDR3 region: CSVYRDGNNEQFF. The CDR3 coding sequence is TGCAGCGTTTACCGGGACGGAAACAATGAGCAGTTCTTC.